The 8 T cell receptor beta chains in this list originate from one sample, sequenced in a study of graft-versus-host responses after intestinal transplantation. Their antigen targets remain unknown. Method: immunoSEQ multiplex PCR; TCRdb's copy keeps in-frame clones and lacks some. The sample consists of 80,000 to 100,000 clones, roughly 90% of them appearing once. The input for sequencing was unstimulated CD4+ T cells sorted from spleen or lymph node cells, taken before intestinal transplant. The receptors come from a human donor who received an intestinal transplant.

The rearrangement joins TRBV19 to TRBJ2-3; TRBD2 matches at 8 bases. The CDR3 contains 13 residues. Germline V gene sequence: CDR1 LNHDA, CDR2 SQIVND (reference sequence). J was trimmed by 5 bases and V by 7 bases; bases with no gene match: 5. The CDR3 DNA is TGTGCCAGTACGCGGGAGGCTGGAGATACGCAGTATTTT. Protein: CASTREAGDTQYF. Full variable domain (rest looked up from reference TRBV19 and TRBJ2-3): DGGITQSPKYLFRKEGQNVTLSCEQNLNHDAMYWYRQDPGQGLRLIYYSQIVNDFQKGDIAEGYSVSREKKESFPLTVTSAQKNPTAFYLCASTREAGDTQYFGPGTRLTVL.

The chain employs TRBV7-6 and TRBJ1-6; tentatively, D is TRBD1 (5 bases). The CDR3 is 15 residues long. V lost 0 bases, J lost 7 bases, and 10 bases lay in between. The germline CDR1 and CDR2 sequences are SGHVS and FNYEAQ. CDR3 in DNA: TGTGCCAGCAGCTTAGCGCCGGGGGGAAATTCACCCCTCCACTTT. It specifies CASSLAPGGNSPLHF.

This clone occurred once. The CDR3 bases are TGTGCCAGCACCCTCGCAGGGGGCGTGGGTGAGCAGTACTTC. Translated: CASTLAGGVGEQYF. The chain recombines TRBV5-5 with TRBJ2-7; 8 nucleotides line up with TRBD1. V shed 6 bases and J 7 bases; nucleotides not matched to a gene: 12. The CDR3 contains 14 residues. CDR1 and CDR2 from the germline V gene are SGHKS and YYEKEE (reference sequence).

The genes are TRBV6-5 and TRBJ2-1, with TRBD2 as a possible D gene (5 bases). The CDR3 contains 13 residues. V was shortened by 2 bases and J by 11 bases, with 13 bases between the two germline ends. The germline gives CDR1 MNHEY, CDR2 SVGAGI. The CDR3 DNA is TGTGCCAGCAGTTACCCGAAGACCGGGAAGCAGTTCTTC. Protein sequence: CASSYPKTGKQFF.

This chain joins TRBV5-1 and TRBJ1-4; unclear D gene. V gave up 4 bases and J gave up 7 bases, with 11 bases separating them. CDR1 SGHRS and CDR2 YFSETQ come from the germline V gene. There are 13 residues in the CDR3. This CDR3 is CASSRSGGEKLFF. The CDR3 DNA follows: TGCGCCAGCAGCCGTTCTGGAGGTGAAAAACTGTTTTTT.

This chain links TRBV10-1 with TRBJ2-7; 10 bases align to TRBD1. Germline values: CDR1 WNHNN, CDR2 SYGVQD (reference sequence). CDR3 length: 15 residues. The junction had 3 bases not matched to a gene; V was cut back by 0 bases and J by 4 bases. The CDR3 DNA sequence: TGCGCCAGCAGTGAGTCCGGGACAGGGGTTTACGAGCAGTACTTC. As protein: CASSESGTGVYEQYF.

CDR3 sequence: CSAADSYEQYF. CDR3 DNA: TGCAGTGCCGCAGACAGCTACGAGCAGTACTTC. V and J are TRBV20-1 and TRBJ2-7; maybe TRBD1 (5 bases). Germline CDR1 reads DFQATT; CDR2 reads SNEGSKA (reference sequence). This CDR3 contains 11 residues. The V gene lost 6 bases and the J gene lost 3 bases, with 9 bases spanning the gap.

CDR3 DNA: TGTGCCAGCAGCTTTCGGGAGTACGCCATATATTTT. Protein product: CASSFREYAIYF. The rearrangement links TRBV7-9 to TRBJ1-3; D is undetermined. This CDR3 has 12 amino acids. Germline-derived CDR1 and CDR2 are SEHNR and FQNEAQ (reference sequence). The V gene lost 3 bases and the J gene lost 11 bases, with 11 bases spanning the gap.